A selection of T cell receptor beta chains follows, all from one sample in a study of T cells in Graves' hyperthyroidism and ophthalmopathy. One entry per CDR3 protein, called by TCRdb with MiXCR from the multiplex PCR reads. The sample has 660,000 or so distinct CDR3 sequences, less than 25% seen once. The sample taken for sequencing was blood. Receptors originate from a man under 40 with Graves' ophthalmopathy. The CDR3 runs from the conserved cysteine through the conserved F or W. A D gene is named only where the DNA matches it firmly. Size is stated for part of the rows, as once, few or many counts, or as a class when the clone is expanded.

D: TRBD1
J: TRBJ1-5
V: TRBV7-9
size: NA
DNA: TGTGCCAGCAGCTTAGCGGGACAGGGAGACTGGCGCAATCAGCCCCAGCATTTT
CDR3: CASSLAGQGDWRNQPQHF

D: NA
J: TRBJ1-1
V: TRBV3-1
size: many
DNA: TGTGCCAGCAGCCAAATCCGGAACACTGAAGCTTTCTTT
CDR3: CASSQIRNTEAFF

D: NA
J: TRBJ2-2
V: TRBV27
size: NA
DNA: TGTGCCAGCAGTTTACGAGCGGATGGTACCGGGGAGCTGTTTTTT
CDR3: CASSLRADGTGELFF

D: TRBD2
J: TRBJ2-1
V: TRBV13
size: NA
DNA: TGTGCCAGCAGCCCCCTAGCGGGAGGGCCCTGGGAGCAGTTCTTC
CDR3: CASSPLAGGPWEQFF

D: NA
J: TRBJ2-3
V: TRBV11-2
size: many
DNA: TGTGCCAGCAGAAAACCGGGAAACACAGATACGCAGTATTTT
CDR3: CASRKPGNTDTQYF

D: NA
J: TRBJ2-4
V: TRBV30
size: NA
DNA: TGTGCCTGGAGGGCGGCAGGGAGCAAAAACATTCAGTACTTC
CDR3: CAWRAAGSKNIQYF

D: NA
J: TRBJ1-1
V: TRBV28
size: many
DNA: TGTGCCAGCAGTCCTTTGGGGGCTAGAGGGACTGAAGCTTTCTTT
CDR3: CASSPLGARGTEAFF

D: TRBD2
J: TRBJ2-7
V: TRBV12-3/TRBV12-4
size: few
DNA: TGTGCCAGCAGATCCGGGACTAGCGGGAGGGGCGAGCAGTACTTC
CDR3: CASRSGTSGRGEQYF

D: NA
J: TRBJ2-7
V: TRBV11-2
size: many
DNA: TGTGCCAGCAGCCCCTCACAGGGCTTCTACGAGCAGTACTTC
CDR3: CASSPSQGFYEQYF

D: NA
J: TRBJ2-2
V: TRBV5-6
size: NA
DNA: TGTGCCAGCACCCCGGCAGGCGGTGAGGGCACCGGGGAGCTGTTTTTT
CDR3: CASTPAGGEGTGELFF

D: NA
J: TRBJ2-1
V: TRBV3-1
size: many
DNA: TGTGCCACCGGGACTCGGAGTCGAAATGAGCAGTTCTTC
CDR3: CATGTRSRNEQFF

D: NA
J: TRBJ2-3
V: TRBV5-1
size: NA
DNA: TGCGCCAGCAGCTTGGAGGGGGGCCAAAGCACAGATACGCAGTATTTT
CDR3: CASSLEGGQSTDTQYF

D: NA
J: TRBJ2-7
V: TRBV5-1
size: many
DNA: TGCGCCAGCAGCTTAGAACAGGGATACAGGATGGGGTCCTACGAGCAGTACTTC
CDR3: CASSLEQGYRMGSYEQYF

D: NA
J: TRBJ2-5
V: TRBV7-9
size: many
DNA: TGTGCCAGCAGCTTCGGTTTAGTGGCGGAAGAGACCCAGTACTTC
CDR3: CASSFGLVAEETQYF

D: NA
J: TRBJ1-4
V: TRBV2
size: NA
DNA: TGTGCCAGCAGCCCCGACAGGTCTAATGAAAAACTGTTTTTT
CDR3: CASSPDRSNEKLFF

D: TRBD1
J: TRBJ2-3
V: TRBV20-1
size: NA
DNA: TGCAGTGCTAGAGCAGGGGGTCGCCTAGATACGCAGTATTTT
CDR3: CSARAGGRLDTQYF

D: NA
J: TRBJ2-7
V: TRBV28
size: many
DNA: TGTGCCAGCAGTTTATTGGGCGGCTCCTACGAGCAGTACTTC
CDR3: CASSLLGGSYEQYF

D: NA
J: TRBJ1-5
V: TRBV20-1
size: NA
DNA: TGCAGCTTGGTCCAGGGAGATCAGCCCCAGCATTTT
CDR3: CSLVQGDQPQHF

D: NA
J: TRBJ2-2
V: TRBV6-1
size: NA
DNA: TGTGCCAGTTGGACAAACACCGGGGAGCTGTTTTTT
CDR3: CASWTNTGELFF

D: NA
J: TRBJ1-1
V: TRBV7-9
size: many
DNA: TGTGCCAGCAGCTCCACCTCCGGCGACACTGAAGCTTTCTTT
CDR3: CASSSTSGDTEAFF

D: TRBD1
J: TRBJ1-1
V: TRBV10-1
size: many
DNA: TGCGCCAGCAGTGAGAAGAGAGGGGGCAACACTGAAGCTTTCTTT
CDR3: CASSEKRGGNTEAFF

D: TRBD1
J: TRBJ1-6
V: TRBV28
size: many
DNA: TGTGCCAGCAGAAGGACAGGGACTGGGGCTTATTCACCCCTCCACTTT
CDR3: CASRRTGTGAYSPLHF

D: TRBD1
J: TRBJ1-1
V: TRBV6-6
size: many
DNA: TGTGCCAGCAGTTACAGGGGGCACACTGAAGCTTTCTTT
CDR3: CASSYRGHTEAFF

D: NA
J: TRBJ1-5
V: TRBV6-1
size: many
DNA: TGTGCCAGCAGTCAGACAGCCGCTAGCAATCAGCCCCAGCATTTT
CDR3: CASSQTAASNQPQHF

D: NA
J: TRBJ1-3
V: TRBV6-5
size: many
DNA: TGTGCCAGCAGTTACGCAGCGGGTAACTCTGGAAACACCATATATTTT
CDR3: CASSYAAGNSGNTIYF

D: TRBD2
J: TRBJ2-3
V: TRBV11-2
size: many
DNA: TGTGCCAGCAGCCCAAGGGGATTTGGGACTAGCGGGAGAAGCACAGATACGCAGTATTTT
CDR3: CASSPRGFGTSGRSTDTQYF

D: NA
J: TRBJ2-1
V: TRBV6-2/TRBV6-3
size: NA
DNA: TGTGCAACATCGGTGGCCAGAATCTCCTACAATGAGCAGTTCTTC
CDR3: CATSVARISYNEQFF